The present T cell receptor (beta chain) was sequenced within a study of T cell responses to AZD1222 COVID-19 vaccine. Study as a whole: Second-dose schedules of about 4 or about 12 weeks were combined.

Overall study results and limits: Clonal diversity was possibly underestimated, and the donors were mostly white British, with more females. Sampling captured repertoires only after the peak T cell response.

The CDR3 consists of 14 residues. Germline trimming cut 5 bases from V and 7 bases from J; bases unmatched to any gene: 5. Germline values: CDR1 MDHEN, CDR2 SYDVKM. A remark on this clone: As yet, its antigen is unknown.

Sequenced by immunoSEQ multiplex PCR; TCRdb stores in-frame clones only, minus some. The sample holds about 97,000 clones, about four fifths seen once. V usage is TRBV28 and J usage is TRBJ1-2; 12 nucleotides line up with TRBD1. This TCR was sampled from an adult in good health. The sample was peripheral blood, taken on day 0 of AZD1222 vaccination. The CDR3 loop is CASSQGQGAGGYTF. Written as DNA, the CDR3 is TGTGCCAGCAGTCAGGGACAGGGGGCAGGTGGCTACACCTTC.